This TCR beta chain was documented in a study of regulatory T cells in long-lasting Graves disease. Investigators prepared the TCR beta libraries by applying iRepertoire HTBI primers and Arm-PCR of CDR3 regions. TCRdb called the multiplex PCR reads again in MiXCR, with one record for every CDR3 protein. The table shows just over 600,000 distinct CDR3 sequences, with roughly 15% occurring only once. Described time point: newly diagnosed GD, antithyroid drugs for less than 3 months. Isolated PBMC RNA provided the starting material for the TCR library. Graves' disease diagnosis followed American Thyroid Association guidelines. EDTA tubes received about 9.3 milliliters of collected peripheral blood. This sample was shared with a second study, whose subject was T cells in Graves' hyperthyroidism and ophthalmopathy. That work states: TCR CDR3 underwent first-round RT-PCR with the HTBI primer set.

The TCR comes from a woman in her thirties with Graves disease. The sequencing here drew on peripheral blood mononuclear cells (PBMCs), taken at new diagnosis, from a patient treated with antithyroid drugs.

CDR3 DNA sequence: TGCGCCAGCAGCTGGGACCGTGCTTATGGCTACACCTTC. This codes for CASSWDRAYGYTF. The V and J genes are TRBV5-1 and TRBJ1-2; weak D call: TRBD1 (5 bases). Trimming left V 3 bases short and J 5 bases short, with 11 bases between. Looked up from germline, CDR1 is SGHRS and CDR2 is YFSETQ. This CDR3 is built from 13 residues.